This note documents a single T cell receptor beta chain sequence. Its cognate antigen is unknown. This sample was included in a study of siplizumab effects on memory and regulatory T cells. Study findings and constraints: Suppressive capability of dividing Tregs from siplizumab cultures went unverified. A mean of about 69% of mappable alloreactive CD4+ clones were Treg-derived with siplizumab, compared with about 30% in controls.

Sequencing used immunoSEQ multiplex PCR; TCRdb keeps in-frame clones, though not all of them. The data contain some 100,000 clones, more than 90% of them singletons. V trimming: 0 bases; J trimming: 3 bases; junction bases outside the gene matches: 5. CDR3 size: 15 residues. Germline assignment: CDR1 SGHRS and CDR2 YFSETQ. V and J are TRBV5-1 and TRBJ2-7; TRBD1 aligns across 8 bases. This TCR was sampled from a human donor in good health. The material sequenced was CD4+ T cells sorted from blood. The chain's CDR3 is CASSLVGTGHYEQYF. In nucleotides, the CDR3 is TGCGCCAGCAGCTTGGTAGGGACAGGACACTACGAGCAGTACTTC.